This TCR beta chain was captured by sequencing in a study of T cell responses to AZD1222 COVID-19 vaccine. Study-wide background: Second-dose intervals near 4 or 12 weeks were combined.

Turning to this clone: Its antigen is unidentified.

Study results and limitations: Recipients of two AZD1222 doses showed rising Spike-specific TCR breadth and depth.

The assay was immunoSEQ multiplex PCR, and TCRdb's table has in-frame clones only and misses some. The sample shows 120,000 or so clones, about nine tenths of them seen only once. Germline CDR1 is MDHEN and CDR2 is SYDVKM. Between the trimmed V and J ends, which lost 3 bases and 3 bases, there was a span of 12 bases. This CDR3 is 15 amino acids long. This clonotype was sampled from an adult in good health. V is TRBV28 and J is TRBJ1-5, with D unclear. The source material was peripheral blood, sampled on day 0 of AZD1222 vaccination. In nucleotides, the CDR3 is TGTGCCAGCAGTTTTCTAGTCGGGGTCAATCAGCCCCAGCATTTT. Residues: CASSFLVGVNQPQHF.